This is a list of T cell receptor beta chains from one sample in a study of blood T cell repertoires in COVID-19. Here immunoSEQ multiplex PCR was the method, and the copy in TCRdb shows in-frame clones only, minus some. Counted here are some 350,000 clones, roughly 90% occurring once; the ten biggest clones make up approximately 3%. The sequenced sample was peripheral blood. The receptors were sampled from a woman aged 25-40 years with COVID-19, enrolled during active disease. Both conserved end residues are part of each CDR3. Each record gives: clone size, J gene, V gene, D gene, CDR3 DNA, CDR3 protein. A D gene is named only where the DNA matches it firmly. Not all rows give a size; the values are once, few, many and, for expanded clones, a class.

NA | TRBJ1-2 | TRBV19 | NA | TGTGCCAGTACCATCCCAGGGGTGAGAGGCTACACCTTC | CASTIPGVRGYTF
NA | TRBJ2-5 | TRBV2 | TRBD2 | TGTGCCAGCAGTGAACGTTTAGCGGGGGTCCAAGAGACCCAGTACTTC | CASSERLAGVQETQYF
once | TRBJ2-3 | TRBV3-1/TRBV3-2 | NA | TGTGCCAGCAGCCCCGACGGGGGTGGCACAGATACGCAGTATTTT | CASSPDGGGTDTQYF
NA | TRBJ1-2 | TRBV28 | TRBD1 | TGTGCCAGCAGTGACAGGGGGTCGTATGGCTACACCTTC | CASSDRGSYGYTF
NA | TRBJ1-2 | TRBV28 | TRBD1 | TGTGCCAGCAGCCTAAGGACAGGGGGGCTAGGCTACACCTTC | CASSLRTGGLGYTF
few | TRBJ2-1 | TRBV6-1 | TRBD1 | TGTGCCAGCAGTGAAGAGGGGACAGGGGGCGGTGAGCAGTTCTTC | CASSEEGTGGGEQFF
NA | TRBJ1-1 | TRBV6-5 | TRBD1 | TGTGCCAGCGGAGACAGGGCGGGCACTGAAGCTTTCTTT | CASGDRAGTEAFF
NA | TRBJ1-6 | TRBV3-1/TRBV3-2 | TRBD1 | TGTGCCAGCAGTGGCGGGACAGGAGTCTATTCACCCCTCCACTTT | CASSGGTGVYSPLHF
NA | TRBJ2-7 | TRBV27 | TRBD1 | TGTGCCACCAGACAGGGGGCCTACGAGCAGTACTTC | CATRQGAYEQYF
NA | TRBJ1-1 | TRBV28 | NA | TGTGCCAGCAGTTCCCCCCGCAGGGCGAACACTGAAGCTTTCTTT | CASSSPRRANTEAFF
NA | TRBJ2-5 | TRBV15 | NA | TGTGCCACCAGCAGACAGGCGCAAGAGACCCAGTACTTC | CATSRQAQETQYF
NA | TRBJ1-2 | TRBV30 | NA | TGTGCCTTAGCCCCCCTCGGCCCCATTAACTATGGCTACACCTTC | CALAPLGPINYGYTF
NA | TRBJ1-2 | TRBV15 | NA | TGTGCCACCAGCCCCATTGGCCAGGCGTTCTATGGCTACACCTTC | CATSPIGQAFYGYTF
NA | TRBJ2-2 | TRBV7-2 | NA | TGTGCCAGCAGCTTCGGAATGAGGGTAGCAGCAACCGGGGAGCTGTTTTTT | CASSFGMRVAATGELFF
NA | TRBJ2-1 | TRBV5-4 | NA | TGTGCCAGCAGCTTGAGCCCAAACCACTACAATGAGCAGTTCTTC | CASSLSPNHYNEQFF
NA | TRBJ2-2 | TRBV10-1 | NA | TGCGCCAGCAGTTTGGAGGGGCAGCTGTTTTTT | CASSLEGQLFF
NA | TRBJ2-3 | TRBV27 | TRBD2 | TGTGCCAGCAGTTTAGGGCGGGGGGACACAGATACGCAGTATTTT | CASSLGRGDTDTQYF
NA | TRBJ2-2 | TRBV6-8 | TRBD2 | TGTGCCAGCATTCCACCCCCGACTAGCGGGGGGGCAGGGACCGGGGAGCTGTTTTTT | CASIPPPTSGGAGTGELFF
NA | TRBJ1-4 | TRBV5-1 | TRBD1 | TGCGCCAGCAGTTGGACCGGGACAGGGAATGAAAAACTGTTTTTT | CASSWTGTGNEKLFF
NA | TRBJ1-1 | TRBV19 | TRBD1 | TGTGCCAGTAGTTTGTGGACAGGGAAAGCTTTCTTT | CASSLWTGKAFF
NA | TRBJ2-1 | TRBV11-2 | NA | TGTGCCAGCAGCCAAGTCGCCGGGAGTTGGTATGAGCAGTTCTTC | CASSQVAGSWYEQFF
NA | TRBJ1-2 | TRBV5-1 | NA | TGCGCCAGCAGCTTGGTGGCAGGGGCGAACTATGGCTACACCTTC | CASSLVAGANYGYTF
NA | TRBJ2-5 | TRBV19 | TRBD2 | TGTGCCAGTAGTCTGAGACTAGCGGGAGAGGAGACCCAGTACTTC | CASSLRLAGEETQYF
NA | TRBJ2-5 | TRBV5-1 | NA | TGCGCCAGCAGCTTAATCCCCCAGACGGGGGAGACCCAGTACTTC | CASSLIPQTGETQYF
NA | TRBJ1-1 | TRBV6-6 | NA | TGTGCCAGCAGTTACGCGGGGGACACTGAAGCTTTCTTT | CASSYAGDTEAFF
once | TRBJ1-1 | TRBV18 | NA | TGTGCCAGCTCCCAGAGCGGGGGGTTGGGGAACACTGAAGCTTTCTTT | CASSQSGGLGNTEAFF
NA | TRBJ2-5 | TRBV18 | TRBD2 | TGTGCCAGCTCGATTGGGACTAGCGGGTTAGAGACCCAGTACTTC | CASSIGTSGLETQYF
NA | TRBJ1-5 | TRBV18 | TRBD1 | TGTGCCAGCTCACCAGGCATTCCAAGGACAGGGGGCAATCAGCCCCAGCATTTT | CASSPGIPRTGGNQPQHF
NA | TRBJ2-7 | TRBV6-5 | TRBD2 | TGTGCCAGCAATGGACTAGCGGGGGCTTCAGGGGGGCAGTACTTC | CASNGLAGASGGQYF
NA | TRBJ2-7 | TRBV19 | TRBD1 | TGTGCCAGCAGGGGGACAGGGTTAGGGGAGCAGTACTTC | CASRGTGLGEQYF
NA | TRBJ2-1 | TRBV7-9 | NA | TGTGCCAGCAGTTCAAACGGGAATTTCGAGACTCGCTCCTACAATGAGCAGTTCTTC | CASSSNGNFETRSYNEQFF
NA | TRBJ2-1 | TRBV5-1 | NA | TGCGCCAGCAGCTCCTCGGAGGGCTACAATGAGCAGTTCTTC | CASSSSEGYNEQFF
NA | TRBJ2-1 | TRBV2 | NA | TGTGCCAGCAGTGAAGATAGTGGGGGGGGCGGTAATGAGCAGTTCTTC | CASSEDSGGGGNEQFF
NA | TRBJ1-4 | TRBV9 | NA | TGTGCCAGCAGCCCTGCCGCGGGGTTGGGGGAAAAACTGTTTTTT | CASSPAAGLGEKLFF
NA | TRBJ1-4 | TRBV28 | TRBD1 | TGTGCCAGCAGTTTCGACAGGGGGCCGGGAGAAAAACTGTTTTTT | CASSFDRGPGEKLFF
once | TRBJ2-2 | TRBV7-8 | NA | TGTGCCAGCAGCCCGAGCACCGGGGAGCTGTTTTTT | CASSPSTGELFF
NA | TRBJ1-1 | TRBV30 | NA | TGTGCCTGGCAGGGACACCCGAACACTGAAGCTTTCTTT | CAWQGHPNTEAFF
NA | TRBJ2-1 | TRBV5-1 | TRBD2 | TGCGCCAGCAGCTTGGCTAGCGGGAGTATTATCAATGAGCAGTTCTTC | CASSLASGSIINEQFF
NA | TRBJ2-7 | TRBV10-1 | NA | TGCGCCAGCAGTGAGTCGACTCAGGGATCCTACGAGCAGTACTTC | CASSESTQGSYEQYF
NA | TRBJ2-2 | TRBV7-9 | TRBD1 | TGTGCCAGCAGCTTATTACCAGGGGGCACCGGGGAGCTGTTTTTT | CASSLLPGGTGELFF
once | TRBJ1-2 | TRBV4-1 | NA | TGCGCCAGCAGCCAAGGCTCGGGGTCGGACCACTATGGCTACACCTTC | CASSQGSGSDHYGYTF
NA | TRBJ2-5 | TRBV27 | NA | TGTGCCAGCAGCAATTTCCCTATCGGGCGGGGGCTAGCTGCGGAGACCCAGTACTTC | CASSNFPIGRGLAAETQYF
NA | TRBJ1-5 | TRBV7-2 | NA | TGTGCCAGCAGCTTAGGTCAGGGGTTTTATCAGCCCCAGCATTTT | CASSLGQGFYQPQHF
NA | TRBJ1-1 | TRBV30 | NA | TGTGCCTGGAAGTCTGGTGTCGGGATGAACACTGAAGCTTTCTTT | CAWKSGVGMNTEAFF
NA | TRBJ2-5 | TRBV6-1 | TRBD1 | TGTGCCAGCAGTGAGGGCGGGACAGGTGTATTAGAGACCCAGTACTTC | CASSEGGTGVLETQYF
once | TRBJ2-1 | TRBV9 | TRBD2 | TGTGCCAGCAGCGACACTACAGGACTAGCGGCCTACAATGAGCAGTTCTTC | CASSDTTGLAAYNEQFF
NA | TRBJ2-4 | TRBV21-1 | NA | TGTGCCAGCAGCAAAGGTTTTGGGCATACAGGGGGAGCCAAAAACATTCAGTACTTC | CASSKGFGHTGGAKNIQYF
NA | TRBJ2-1 | TRBV28 | TRBD2 | TGTGCCAGCAGTCCAACTAGCGGGGGGTACAATGAGCAGTTCTTC | CASSPTSGGYNEQFF
once | TRBJ2-1 | TRBV24-1 | NA | TGTGCCACCAGTGCTGAGCCTTCCTACAATGAGCAGTTCTTC | CATSAEPSYNEQFF
NA | TRBJ2-2 | TRBV7-9 | NA | TGTGCCAGCAGCGAAATCCAGCGGACGAACACCGGGGAGCTGTTTTTT | CASSEIQRTNTGELFF
NA | TRBJ2-3 | TRBV4-3 | NA | TGCGCCAGCAGCCAAGCGTTACGGACTTCCACAGATACGCAGTATTTT | CASSQALRTSTDTQYF
NA | TRBJ1-5 | TRBV27 | TRBD1 | TGTGCCAGCCGGACAGGGCCCCTTAGCAATCAGCCCCAGCATTTT | CASRTGPLSNQPQHF
NA | TRBJ2-2 | TRBV6-5 | NA | TGTGCCAGCAGTTACCGGGCAGGGCCCAACACCGGGGAGCTGTTTTTT | CASSYRAGPNTGELFF
NA | TRBJ2-1 | TRBV5-6 | NA | TGTGCCAGCACCTGGGTTTGGGACAATTCCTACAATGAGCAGTTCTTC | CASTWVWDNSYNEQFF